This TCR beta chain was documented in a study of T cell responses to AZD1222 COVID-19 vaccine (dated by TCRdb to the early 2020s). Concerning the study at large: AZD1222 recipients whose second dose came at about 4 weeks and those whose second dose came at about 12 weeks were combined into one group, since spike-specific TCR depth and breadth did not differ between the two schedules. A total of more than 230 trial participants underwent TCR sequencing, of whom approximately 200 had received two doses of AZD1222 and about 25 had received two doses of the MenACWY control vaccine. Trial participants were enrolled into age subgroups of 18-55, 56-69 and 70-plus years, which contained approximately 150, 28 and 58 TCR-sequenced participants, respectively. General conclusions and limits of the study: In the small 56-69-year group, the increase in depth fell short of significance, most likely because of low power. Participants were mostly white British and included more females than males, and it was suggested by the authors that clonal diversity may have been underestimated. Because no samples from the day 14 peak response were available, repertoires could be characterized only after the peak T cell response. Reportedly, almost half of the unique spike-specific TCRs recognized epitopes lying outside the regions that are mutated in the B.1.351 and B.1.1.7 variants. Spike-specific TCR breadth and depth rose significantly after two AZD1222 doses compared with day 0 and with MenACWY recipients. Only a handful of AZD1222 recipients were SARS-CoV-2 seropositive at baseline, limiting conclusions about previously exposed vaccinees. The vaccine-associated CD4 TCRs covered the entire spike protein, and the dominant responses fell in regions 160-218 and 743-854.

As to this clone: What this receptor recognizes is not known. No much larger clonotype is one base removed from it; base qualities were not supplied.

After removal of 4 bases from V and 0 bases from J, the junction retains 6 bases not matched to a gene. According to the germline V gene, CDR1 reads SGDLS and CDR2 reads YYNGEE. From its cysteine to its phenylalanine, the CDR3 spans 15 amino acids. Solely the CDR3 DNA is kept, with 45 bases framed from the first base. The label giving this sample's time point can be read as: baseline before first vaccination. Vaccinee samples were obtained from the UK trials COV001 and COV002, which included a single-blind randomized controlled phase 2/3 trial of AZD1222 (ChAdOx1 nCoV-19) in healthy adults. Trial participant PBMC samples were collected at day 0 and day 28 after the second dose for TCRbeta chain sequencing. The CDR3 regions of human TCRbeta chains were analyzed by immunosequencing. In the authors' own workflow: Repertoire TCRs were matched against a reference library of SARS-CoV-2-specific TCRs generated with the MIRA antigen-specificity platform. Breadth was defined as the fraction of unique TCRs that were SARS-CoV-2-associated, and depth was defined as the fraction of total T cells that were SARS-CoV-2-associated. Each spike-specific TCR was assigned to its reactive spike region and to a CD4 or CD8 class using the MIRA data. Log10-transformed breadth and depth values were compared by one-way ANOVA with Sidak's multiple comparisons tests. The clones in this table, taken by TCRdb from immuneACCESS, are in-frame only. Not every clone is retained; where verified, under half of the shortfall comes from an unresolved V gene, and the cause of the rest is unknown. The D gene and trimming were derived from the DNA, and the V and J assignments and clone size from that table. The sample data list about 150,000 clones, and 90% to 95% of these were observed just once. The top ten clonotypes cover approximately 1.6% of the sample.

The sequence is built from TRBV9 and TRBJ2-7, with 8 junctional bases fitting TRBD2. The sequence came from an adult in good health. Sample: peripheral blood, taken on day 0 of AZD1222 vaccination. The CDR3 is CASSPSGGSSYEQYF. The bases read TGTGCCAGCAGCCCGAGCGGGGGTAGCTCCTACGAGCAGTACTTC.